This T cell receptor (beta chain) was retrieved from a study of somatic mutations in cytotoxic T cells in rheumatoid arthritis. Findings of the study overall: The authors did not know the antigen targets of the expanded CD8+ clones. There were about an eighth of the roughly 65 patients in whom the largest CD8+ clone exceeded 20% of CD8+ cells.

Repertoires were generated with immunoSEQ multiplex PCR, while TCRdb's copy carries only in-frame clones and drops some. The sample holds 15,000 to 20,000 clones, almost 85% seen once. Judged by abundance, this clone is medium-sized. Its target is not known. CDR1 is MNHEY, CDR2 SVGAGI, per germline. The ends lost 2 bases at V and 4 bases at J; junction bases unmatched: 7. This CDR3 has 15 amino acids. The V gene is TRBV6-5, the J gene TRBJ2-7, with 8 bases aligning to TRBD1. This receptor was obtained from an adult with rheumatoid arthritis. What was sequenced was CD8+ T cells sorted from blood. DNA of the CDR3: TGTGCCAGCAGTTACGAAGCAGGGGGCGGGTACGAGCAGTACTTC. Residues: CASSYEAGGGYEQYF.